This T cell receptor (beta chain) comes out of a study of T cell changes during pregnancy in multiple sclerosis. Profiled with immunoSEQ multiplex PCR; TCRdb holds only in-frame clones, not every one. The sample consists of about 110,000 clones, 80% to 95% of them appearing once. Germline lookup yields CDR1 SGHDN and CDR2 FVKESK. Trimming removed 4 bases from V and 0 bases from J, with 10 bases in between. There are 14 residues in the CDR3. This TCR was recovered from a female donor in good health, enrolled as a control in a pregnancy study. This sample comprised peripheral blood, obtained in the third trimester of pregnancy. The chain carries TRBV14 and TRBJ2-7; a possible D gene is TRBD2 (5 bases). The CDR3 loop is CASSPGLFSYEQYF. The CDR3 coding sequence is TGTGCCAGCAGCCCAGGACTGTTCTCCTACGAGCAGTACTTC.